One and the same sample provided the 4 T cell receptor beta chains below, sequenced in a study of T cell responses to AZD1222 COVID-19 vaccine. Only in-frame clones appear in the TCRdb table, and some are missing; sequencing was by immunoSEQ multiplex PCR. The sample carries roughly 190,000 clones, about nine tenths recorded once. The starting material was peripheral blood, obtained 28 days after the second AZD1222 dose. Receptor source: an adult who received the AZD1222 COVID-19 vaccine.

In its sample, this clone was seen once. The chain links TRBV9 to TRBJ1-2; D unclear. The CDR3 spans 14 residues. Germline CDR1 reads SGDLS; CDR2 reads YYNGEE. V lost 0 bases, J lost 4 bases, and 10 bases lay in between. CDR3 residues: CASSVASQPYGYTF. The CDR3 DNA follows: TGTGCCAGCAGCGTAGCTTCCCAGCCCTATGGCTACACCTTC.

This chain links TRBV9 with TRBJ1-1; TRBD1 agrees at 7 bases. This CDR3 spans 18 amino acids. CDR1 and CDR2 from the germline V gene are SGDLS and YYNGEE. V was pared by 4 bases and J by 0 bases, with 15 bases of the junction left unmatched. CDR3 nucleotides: TGTGCCAGCAGCTTCCTCGGGACAGTCACGCCGATGAACACTGAAGCTTTCTTT. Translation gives CASSFLGTVTPMNTEAFF. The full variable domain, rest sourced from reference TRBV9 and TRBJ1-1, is DSGVTQTPKHLITATGQRVTLRCSPRSGDLSVYWYQQSLDQGLQFLIQYYNGEERAKGNILERFSAQQFPDLHSELNLSSLELGDSALYFCASSFLGTVTPMNTEAFFGQGTRLTVV.

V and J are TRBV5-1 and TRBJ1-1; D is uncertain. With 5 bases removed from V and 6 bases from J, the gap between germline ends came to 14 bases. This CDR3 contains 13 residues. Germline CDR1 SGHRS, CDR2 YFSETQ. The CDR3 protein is CASRDFDSSEAFF. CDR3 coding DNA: TGCGCCAGCAGGGATTTTGATAGCTCTGAAGCTTTCTTT.

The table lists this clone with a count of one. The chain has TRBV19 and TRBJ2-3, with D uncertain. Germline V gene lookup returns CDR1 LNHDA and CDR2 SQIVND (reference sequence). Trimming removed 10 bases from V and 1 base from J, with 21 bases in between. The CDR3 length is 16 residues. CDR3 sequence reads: CATNPERRGGTDTQYF. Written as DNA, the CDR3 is TGTGCCACAAACCCCGAGCGCCGAGGAGGCACAGATACGCAGTATTTT.